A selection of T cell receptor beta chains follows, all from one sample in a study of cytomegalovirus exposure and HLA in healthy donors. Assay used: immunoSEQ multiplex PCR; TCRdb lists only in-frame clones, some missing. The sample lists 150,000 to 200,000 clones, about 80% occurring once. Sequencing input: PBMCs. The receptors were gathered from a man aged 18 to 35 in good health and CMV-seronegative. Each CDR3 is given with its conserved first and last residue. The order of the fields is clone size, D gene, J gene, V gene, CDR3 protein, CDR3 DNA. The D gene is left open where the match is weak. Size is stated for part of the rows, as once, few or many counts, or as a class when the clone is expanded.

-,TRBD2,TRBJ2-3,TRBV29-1,CSVLAGVGTDTQYF,TGCAGCGTCCTAGCGGGAGTTGGGACAGATACGCAGTATTTT
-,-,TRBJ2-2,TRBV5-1,CASSLPRRAAGTGELFF,TGCGCCAGCAGCCTTCCGAGGCGAGCAGCGGGCACCGGGGAGCTGTTTTTT
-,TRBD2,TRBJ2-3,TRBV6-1,CASSEGTSGADTQYF,TGTGCCAGCAGTGAAGGGACTAGCGGGGCAGATACGCAGTATTTT
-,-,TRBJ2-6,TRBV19,CASVDMSGANVLTF,TGTGCCAGCGTTGACATGTCTGGGGCCAACGTCCTGACTTTC
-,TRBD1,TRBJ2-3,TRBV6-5,CASKQGAGTDTQYF,TGTGCCAGTAAACAGGGGGCGGGCACAGATACGCAGTATTTT
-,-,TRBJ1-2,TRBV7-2,CASSLFLQPANYGYTF,TGTGCCAGCAGCTTATTCCTACAGCCTGCTAACTATGGCTACACCTTC
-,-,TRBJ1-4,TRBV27,CASSFPRNEKLFF,TGTGCCAGCAGTTTTCCCAGAAATGAAAAACTGTTTTTT
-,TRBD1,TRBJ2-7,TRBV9,CASSPGTGLVEQYF,TGTGCCAGCTCTCCTGGGACAGGCCTTGTCGAGCAGTACTTC
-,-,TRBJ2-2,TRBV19,CASSRVLTLNTGELFF,TGTGCCAGTAGTCGAGTGCTAACCTTAAACACCGGGGAGCTGTTTTTT
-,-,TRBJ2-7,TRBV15,CATSVPLGYDEQYF,TGTGCCACCAGCGTGCCACTAGGGTACGACGAGCAGTACTTC
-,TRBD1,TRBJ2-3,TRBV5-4,CASRPPGQSTDTQYF,TGTGCCAGCAGACCACCGGGACAGAGCACAGATACGCAGTATTTT
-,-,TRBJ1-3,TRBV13,CASSPTRGSGNTIYF,TGTGCCAGCAGCCCCACCCGGGGATCTGGAAACACCATATATTTT
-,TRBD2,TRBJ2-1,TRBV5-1,CASSSTSGTLNEQFF,TGCGCCAGCAGCTCCACTAGCGGGACCCTCAATGAGCAGTTCTTC
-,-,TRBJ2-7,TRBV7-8,CASSLELAAYEQYF,TGTGCCAGCAGCTTAGAGCTAGCAGCCTACGAGCAGTACTTC
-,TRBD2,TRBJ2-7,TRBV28,CASSPTSGPYEQYF,TGTGCCAGCAGTCCAACTAGCGGACCCTACGAGCAGTACTTC
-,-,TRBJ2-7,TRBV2,CASKGTFYEQYF,TGTGCCAGCAAGGGGACTTTTTACGAGCAGTACTTC
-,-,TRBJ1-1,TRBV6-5,CASSYSSPTPNTEAFF,TGTGCCAGCAGTTACTCGAGCCCGACACCCAACACTGAAGCTTTCTTT
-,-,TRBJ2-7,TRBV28,CASSSGGTVSYEQYF,TGTGCCAGCAGTTCTGGGGGGACGGTCTCCTACGAGCAGTACTTC
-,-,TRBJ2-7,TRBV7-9,CASSLAPNEQYF,TGTGCCAGCAGCTTAGCCCCAAACGAGCAGTACTTC
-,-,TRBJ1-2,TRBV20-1,CSAREGLGYTF,TGCAGTGCCAGGGAGGGGCTCGGCTACACCTTC
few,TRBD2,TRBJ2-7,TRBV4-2,CASSQDQALAGGRYEQYF,TGTGCCAGCAGCCAAGATCAGGCACTAGCGGGAGGGCGCTACGAGCAGTACTTC
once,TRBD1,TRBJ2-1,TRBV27,CASSRTGTGIGNEQFF,TGTGCCAGCAGTAGGACCGGGACAGGGATAGGCAATGAGCAGTTCTTC
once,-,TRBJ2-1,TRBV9,CASSVADNEQFF,TGTGCCAGCAGCGTAGCCGACAATGAGCAGTTCTTC
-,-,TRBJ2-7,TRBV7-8,CASSLAAGLGEQYF,TGTGCCAGCAGCTTAGCTGCAGGGTTGGGCGAGCAGTACTTC
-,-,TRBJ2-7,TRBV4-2,CASSQSGEQYF,TGTGCCAGCAGCCAAAGCGGCGAGCAGTACTTC
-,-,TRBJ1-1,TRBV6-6,CASSLGRRADTEAFF,TGTGCCAGCAGTTTGGGGAGGAGAGCGGACACTGAAGCTTTCTTT
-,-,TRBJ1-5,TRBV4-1,CASSLRTGTEPQHF,TGCGCCAGCAGCCTGCGGACGGGAACGGAGCCCCAGCATTTT
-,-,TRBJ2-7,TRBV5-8,CASSLGRGPLGLQYF,TGTGCCAGCAGCTTGGGCCGAGGCCCTCTCGGTTTGCAGTACTTC
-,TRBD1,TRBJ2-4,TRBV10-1,CASRTNRGRNKNIQYF,TGCGCCAGCAGAACGAACAGGGGTCGTAATAAAAACATTCAGTACTTC